These 25 T cell receptor beta chains originate from one sample sequenced in a study of cytomegalovirus exposure and HLA in healthy donors. The PCR ran on 60 Vbeta and 13 Jbeta primers. Repertoires were generated with immunoSEQ multiplex PCR, while TCRdb's copy carries only in-frame clones and drops some. Among 130,000 to 150,000 clones listed, roughly three quarters were seen once. The specimen sequenced was PBMCs. These receptors all come from a woman in her 50s in good health and CMV-seronegative.

The chain carries TRBV18 and TRBJ1-3, with D possibly TRBD1 on 5 matching bases. The ends were cut back, 3 bases at V and 9 bases at J, with 9 bases in the middle. The CDR3 has 12 residues. Germline assignment: CDR1 KGHSH and CDR2 LQKENI. This chain's CDR3 is CASSPRGGTIYF. The CDR3 coding sequence is TGTGCCAGCTCACCGCGGGGGGGCACCATATATTTT. Full variable domain (remainder filled in from reference TRBV18 and TRBJ1-3): NAGVMQNPRHLVRRRGQEARLRCSPMKGHSHVYWYRQLPEEGLKFMVYLQKENIIDESGMPKERFSAEFPKEGPSILRIQQVVRGDSAAYFCASSPRGGTIYFGEGSWLTVV.

The chain employs TRBV10-3 and TRBJ1-5, with D perhaps TRBD1 (6 bases). Germline-derived CDR1 and CDR2 are ENHRY and SYGVKD. Trimming pared 4 bases from V and 2 bases from J, leaving 9 bases between. The CDR3 contains 14 residues. DNA of the CDR3: TGTGCCATCAGTGGGACAGATGGCAATCAGCCCCAGCATTTT. The encoded protein is CAISGTDGNQPQHF.

The V call is TRBV27, the J call TRBJ2-7; D is uncertain. V was pared by 2 bases and J by 6 bases, with 8 bases between. The CDR3 runs to 12 residues. Germline V gene lookup returns CDR1 MNHEY and CDR2 SMNVEV (reference sequence). CDR3 in amino acids: CASSLGLGEQYF. The CDR3 nucleotides read TGTGCCAGCAGTTTAGGCCTTGGCGAGCAGTACTTC.

V is TRBV11-3 and J is TRBJ2-3; 8 bases match TRBD2. Losses at the gene ends were 6 bases for V and 8 bases for J; bases not matched to a gene: 19. The CDR3 totals 17 residues. In germline, CDR1 is SGHNT, CDR2 YENEEA. The CDR3 is CASSHERGSGAMGTQYF. DNA of the CDR3: TGTGCCAGCAGTCACGAGAGGGGTAGCGGGGCCATGGGTACGCAGTATTTT.

This rearrangement joins TRBV7-8 to TRBJ1-1, with TRBD1 identical over 12 bases. The CDR3 is 17 residues long. The germline CDR1 and CDR2 sequences are SGHVS and FQNEAQ. V dropped 0 bases and J dropped 4; count of bases not matched to a gene: 6. The CDR3 DNA is TGTGCCAGCAGCTTAGCCAGGGACAGGGGGCTCGTCACTGAAGCTTTCTTT. Its translation: CASSLARDRGLVTEAFF.

This clone was seen only a few times. This sequence joins TRBV5-6 and TRBJ1-6, with 8 positions matching TRBD1. The CDR3 is 17 amino acids. J was trimmed by 7 bases and V by 2 bases; bases with no gene match: 11. From germline, CDR1 is SGHDT and CDR2 YYEEEE. The chain's CDR3 is CASSFTTGDNSNSPLHF. The DNA of the CDR3 is TGTGCCAGCAGCTTTACGACAGGGGATAACTCAAATTCACCCCTCCACTTT. The whole variable domain, filled in from reference TRBV5-6 and TRBJ1-6, reads DAGVTQSPTHLIKTRGQQVTLRCSPKSGHDTVSWYQQALGQGPQFIFQYYEEEERQRGNFPDRFSGHQFPNYSSELNVNALLLGDSALYLCASSFTTGDNSNSPLHFGNGTRLTVT.

This sequence joins TRBV5-6 and TRBJ1-2, with D possibly TRBD1 on 5 matching bases. CDR1 SGHDT and CDR2 YYEEEE come from the germline V gene. V was cut by 4 bases and J by 8 bases, with 12 bases left in between. This CDR3 has 12 residues. The CDR3 loop reads CASSVGANGYTF. As DNA, the CDR3 is TGTGCCAGCAGCGTAGGGGCAAACGGCTACACCTTC.

The rearrangement links TRBV7-2 to TRBJ2-7, with D maybe TRBD1 (6 bases). The germline V gene has CDR1 SGHTA and CDR2 FQGNSA. The CDR3 runs to 15 residues. V was cut by 5 bases and J by 2 bases, with 16 bases left in between. The CDR3 loop is CASSPRQAIAYEQYF. CDR3 in DNA: TGTGCCAGCAGCCCCCGACAGGCCATTGCCTACGAGCAGTACTTC.

This clone was seen a single time. The CDR3 is CASSQVPNEKLFF. CDR3 nucleotides: TGTGCCAGCAGCCAGGTCCCTAATGAAAAACTGTTTTTT. The chain carries TRBV7-2 and TRBJ1-4; D is ambiguous. Germline assignment: CDR1 SGHTA and CDR2 FQGNSA. The CDR3 contains 13 residues. V was cut by 5 bases and J by 3 bases, with 7 bases left in between.

The gene calls are TRBV11-3 and TRBJ1-1, with D perhaps TRBD1 (6 bases). Germline CDR1 reads SGHNT; CDR2 reads YENEEA. The germline V and J ends were trimmed by 2 bases and 5 bases, with 24 bases remaining between them. The CDR3 runs 18 residues. CDR3: CASSLPLRRDTRSTEAFF. As DNA, the CDR3 is TGTGCCAGCAGCTTACCATTGCGACGGGACACTCGATCGACTGAAGCTTTCTTT.

The gene calls are TRBV4-1 and TRBJ2-2; 8 nucleotides align to TRBD1. After removal of 4 bases from V and 7 bases from J, the junction contained 5 bases not matched to a gene. The CDR3 extends over 14 amino acids. Germline values: CDR1 MGHRA, CDR2 YSYEKL. The CDR3 here is CASSPKQGGGELFF. In DNA form, the CDR3 reads TGCGCCAGCAGCCCCAAACAGGGGGGCGGGGAGCTGTTTTTT.

The gene calls are TRBV6-5 and TRBJ2-3; 10 bases are a match to TRBD2. Germline values: CDR1 MNHEY, CDR2 SVGAGI. The CDR3 loop spans 15 amino acids. V shed 8 bases, J shed 5 bases, and the junction held 10 bases outside the gene matches. The CDR3 loop is CASSQGTSGVDTQYF. The CDR3 DNA reads as TGTGCCAGCTCACAGGGCACTAGCGGGGTAGATACGCAGTATTTT.

This clone has only a few counts. The chain couples TRBV5-1 to TRBJ1-1; D call uncertain. The germline CDR1 and CDR2 sequences are SGHRS and YFSETQ. V was trimmed by 0 bases and J by 7 bases, leaving 7 bases between them. CDR3 length: 12 residues. This CDR3 is CASSLAEGEAFF. In DNA form, the CDR3 reads TGCGCCAGCAGCTTGGCCGAGGGTGAAGCTTTCTTT.

This chain joins TRBV5-1 and TRBJ2-7; weak D call: TRBD2 (5 bases). Germline V gene sequence: CDR1 SGHRS, CDR2 YFSETQ. V lost 3 bases, J lost 1 base, and 11 bases lay in between. This CDR3 comprises 14 residues. The CDR3 sequence is CASSSGDSSYEQYF. In DNA, the CDR3 is TGCGCCAGCAGCTCCGGGGATAGTTCCTACGAGCAGTACTTC.

The chain combines TRBV5-6 with TRBJ2-1; 9 bases line up with TRBD1. V trimming: 0 bases; J trimming: 8 bases; junction bases outside the gene matches: 9. Germline V CDR1 and CDR2: SGHDT, YYEEEE. The CDR3 is 16 residues long. CDR3 bases: TGTGCCAGCAGCTTGGGTCTGGGACAGGGTTTGCATGAGCAGTTCTTC. Its protein product is CASSLGLGQGLHEQFF.

By sample share, this clone is medium-sized. The J gene is TRBJ2-3, the V gene TRBV5-5, with 12 bases fitting TRBD2. This CDR3 has 17 amino acids. V trimming: 0 bases; J trimming: 8 bases; junction bases outside the gene matches: 10. Germline CDR1 and CDR2: SGHKS and YYEKEE (reference sequence). The CDR3 DNA reads as TGTGCCAGCAGCTTGGGACTAGCGGGGGCGACGGGGAGTACGCAGTATTTT. Translated, it gives CASSLGLAGATGSTQYF. The full variable domain, rest sourced from reference TRBV5-5 and TRBJ2-3, is DAGVTQSPTHLIKTRGQQVTLRCSPISGHKSVSWYQQVLGQGPQFIFQYYEKEERGRGNFPDRFSARQFPNYSSELNVNALLLGDSALYLCASSLGLAGATGSTQYFGPGTRLTVL.

The rearrangement uses TRBV5-1 and TRBJ2-5; 7 positions match TRBD2. The CDR3 runs 16 residues. Germline lookup yields CDR1 SGHRS and CDR2 YFSETQ. With V trimmed by 0 bases and J by 5 bases, 10 bases remained unmatched. The CDR3: CASSLAISGGLETQYF. In nucleotides, the CDR3 is TGCGCCAGCAGCTTGGCGATATCGGGGGGATTGGAGACCCAGTACTTC.

The chain links TRBV7-2 to TRBJ1-2, with 7 bases aligning to TRBD1. The CDR3 totals 14 residues. Germline lookup yields CDR1 SGHTA and CDR2 FQGNSA. Trimming cost V 5 bases and J 4 bases; bases outside gene matches: 7. The CDR3 reads CASSPPGQSYGYTF. The CDR3, as DNA: TGTGCCAGCAGCCCTCCGGGACAGAGCTATGGCTACACCTTC.

This chain joins TRBV4-2 and TRBJ2-3; 10 positions match TRBD1. Germline V gives CDR1 LGHNA, CDR2 YNFKEQ. The V gene end was trimmed by 0 bases and the J gene end by 1 base; junction bases not matched to a gene: 16. CDR3 size: 21 residues. The CDR3 nucleotides read TGTGCCAGCAGCCAAGAATCGACCGCCGGGACAGGGGTGTTCGGCACAGATACGCAGTATTTT. This translates into CASSQESTAGTGVFGTDTQYF.

This chain links TRBV4-1 with TRBJ2-1; unclear D gene. The CDR3 is 15 residues long. Between the trimmed V and J ends, which lost 4 bases and 0 bases, there was a span of 10 bases. CDR1 and CDR2 from the germline V gene are MGHRA and YSYEKL. DNA for the CDR3: TGCGCCAGCAGCCCTACGTCCTTCTCCTACAATGAGCAGTTCTTC. This codes for CASSPTSFSYNEQFF.

This clone was seen more than once but under ten times. The rearrangement uses TRBV6-4 and TRBJ2-6; D is perhaps TRBD2 (6 bases). From germline, CDR1 is MRHNA and CDR2 SNTAGT. The germline V and J ends were trimmed by 2 bases and 0 bases, with 8 bases remaining between them. This CDR3 comprises 16 residues. Here the CDR3 DNA reads TGTGCCAGCAGTGACGGAGGGAACTCTGGGGCCAACGTCCTGACTTTC. Amino acids: CASSDGGNSGANVLTF.

This clone was seen only once. The chain employs TRBV10-3 and TRBJ1-5; TRBD1 might be the D (5 bases). V lost 3 bases to trimming and J lost 1 base, with 16 bases between them. The germline V gene encodes CDR1 ENHRY and CDR2 SYGVKD. The CDR3 covers 17 residues. The CDR3 bases are TGTGCCATCAGTGACCAAGGTGGGGGGTACAGCAATCAGCCCCAGCATTTT. This translates into CAISDQGGGYSNQPQHF.

The chain employs TRBV11-2 and TRBJ2-5; D is undetermined. The length of the CDR3 is 15 residues. The germline V gene encodes CDR1 SGHAT and CDR2 FQNNGV. V lost 5 bases and J 2 bases, leaving 15 bases between the germline ends. CDR3 nucleotides: TGTGCCAGCAGCCTCCCTCGACAAATTCAAGAGACCCAGTACTTC. Encoded protein: CASSLPRQIQETQYF.

The rearrangement uses TRBV7-3 and TRBJ2-2; D might be TRBD1 (6 bases). This CDR3 region has 14 residues. Trimming removed 4 bases at V and 7 bases at J, with 13 bases between. The germline V gene has CDR1 SGHTA and CDR2 FQGTGA. As DNA, the CDR3 is TGTGCCAGCAGCTCACAGGGATTTGACGGGGAGCTGTTTTTT. It codes for CASSSQGFDGELFF.

V is TRBV27 and J is TRBJ1-2, with unresolved D. V was trimmed by 10 bases and J by 5 bases, leaving 11 bases between them. CDR1 and CDR2 from the germline V gene are MNHEY and SMNVEV (reference sequence). The CDR3 is 11 amino acids. Here the CDR3 DNA reads TGTGCCACCACTGACGGGTATGGCTACACCTTC. Translating it yields CATTDGYGYTF.